Included here is one T cell receptor (beta chain) sequence, with context. This clone has more than one count but fewer than ten. The antigen this receptor binds is unknown. The DNA ends 3 residues before the CDR3 does, and the rest of the CDR3 is filled in from the germline J gene. Most of the CVID patients and most of the healthy controls were of Caucasian heritage. Heparinized peripheral whole blood samples of about 4.5 to 8.5 ml were obtained from each donor. Genomic DNA from adults with common variable immune deficiency (CVID) and from healthy adult controls was the source for sequencing TCRbeta CDR3 repertoires. There were about 22 healthy adult volunteers in the control group (12 female and around 10 male), ranging in age from roughly 23 to 70 years, with a mean age of around 31. To isolate peripheral blood mononuclear cells, diluted blood was subjected to density centrifugation over Hypaque 1077 or Ficoll-Paque. Genomic DNA was obtained from unsorted mononuclear cells through either Qiagen column purification or a centrifugation-based method.

There are 12 amino acids in the CDR3, from cysteine to phenylalanine inclusive. Only the CDR3 bases that were read are kept: 27 of them, in frame from base 1. The germline V gene (reference sequence) sets CDR1 to LNHDA and CDR2 to SQIVND. For sequencing, equivalent amounts of genomic DNA were input from CVID and control samples. For every sample, a 60 bp segment covering the rearranged TCRbeta CDR3 region was amplified and then sequenced. The immunoSEQ assay, a bias-corrected multiplex PCR with high-throughput sequencing, was employed for TCRbeta amplification. Per the source publication's procedure: Every unique nucleotide sequence counted as a clone and was annotated with V, D and J genes, copy number and frequency. Sequences were labeled productive if in frame, and non-productive if out of frame or containing stop codons. As previously described, clonality was computed from Shannon's entropy. The predicted amino acid sequences of productive clones were used to derive mean CDR3 Kyte-Doolittle hydropathy. Hierarchical clustering of scaled V gene usage was performed with the R hclust function using Manhattan distance and complete linkage. Sharing of clones by CDR3 amino acid sequence was evaluated by resampling 12 repertoires per group over 100 rounds. The repertoires were screened for 70 published EBV-specific TCRbeta sequences and fewer than 300 published CMV-specific TCRbeta sequences. Analysis left out two CVID samples that produced under 10,000 sequences, so 40 to 50 CVID repertoires remained. As stored in TCRdb, this immuneACCESS dataset retains in-frame rearrangements with V and J assigned. A fraction of the clones does not appear; measured against another copy, unresolved V genes explain less than half of the discrepancy, and the remainder lacks a known reason. V and J calls and clone size are those listed in that table; D and trimming were worked out from the DNA. This sample has more than 30,000 clones, none of them a singleton. The ten largest clonotypes hold under 5% of the sample.

This sample is drawn from a study of T cell clonality in common variable immunodeficiency (dated by TCRdb to the mid-2010s). Summary of the overall study and its limitations: CVID TCRbeta sequences were reported to have fewer deletions and N-nucleotide insertions and to lack highly modified clones with 13 or more V deletions. Even though DNA input was equal, the average per sample came to approximately 74,000 unique sequences for controls compared with 30,000 to 40,000 for CVID samples. TCRbeta clonality was higher in CVID subjects than in healthy controls (t-test p = 0.018), and the increase was most characteristic of about a third of subjects. Differences among patients in the CVID cohort limited the correlations between repertoire features and clinical complications. According to the authors, figuring out what caused the increased clonality in CVID would require sequencing the repertoires of T cell subpopulations. CVID subjects shared fewer TCRbeta clones with each other than healthy controls did (p < 0.0001).

The chain is encoded by TRBV19 joined to TRBJ2-3; TRBD1 aligns with 7 central bases. This TCR was recovered from a person aged 18 to 70 in good health. Sequencing input: peripheral blood mononuclear cells. The part of the CDR3 DNA that was read is TGTGCCAGCGAACAGGGGAATCAGCCG. Its amino acids are CASEQGNQP. The whole CDR3 is CASEQGNQPQYF.